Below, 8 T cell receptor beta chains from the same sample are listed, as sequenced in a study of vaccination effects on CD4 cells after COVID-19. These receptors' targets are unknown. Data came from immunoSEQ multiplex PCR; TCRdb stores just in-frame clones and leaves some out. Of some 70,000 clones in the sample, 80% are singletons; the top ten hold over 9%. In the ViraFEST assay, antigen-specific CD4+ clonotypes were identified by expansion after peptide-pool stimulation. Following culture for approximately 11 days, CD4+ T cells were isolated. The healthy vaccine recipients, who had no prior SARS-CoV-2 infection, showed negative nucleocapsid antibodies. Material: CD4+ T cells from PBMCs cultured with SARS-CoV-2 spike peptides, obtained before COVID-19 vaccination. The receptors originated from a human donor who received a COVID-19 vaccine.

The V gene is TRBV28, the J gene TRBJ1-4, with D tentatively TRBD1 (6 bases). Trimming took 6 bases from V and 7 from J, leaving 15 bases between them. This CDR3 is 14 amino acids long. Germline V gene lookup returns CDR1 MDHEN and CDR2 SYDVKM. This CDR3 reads CASSQQGNSEKLFF. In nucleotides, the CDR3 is TGTGCCAGCAGCCAACAGGGCAATAGTGAAAAACTGTTTTTT.

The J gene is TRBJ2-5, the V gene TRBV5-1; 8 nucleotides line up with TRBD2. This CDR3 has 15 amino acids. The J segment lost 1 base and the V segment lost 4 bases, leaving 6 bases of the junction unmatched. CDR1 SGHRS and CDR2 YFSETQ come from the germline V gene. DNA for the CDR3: TGCGCCAGCAGCCGAGCGGGGGCCACCCAAGAGACCCAGTACTTC. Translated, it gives CASSRAGATQETQYF.

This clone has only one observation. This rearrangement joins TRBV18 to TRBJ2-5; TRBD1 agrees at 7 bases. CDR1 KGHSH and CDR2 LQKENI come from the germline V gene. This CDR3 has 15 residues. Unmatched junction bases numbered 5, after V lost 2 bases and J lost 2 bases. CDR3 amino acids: CASSPNRGSQETQYF. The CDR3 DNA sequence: TGTGCCAGCTCACCAAACAGGGGCTCACAAGAGACCCAGTACTTC.

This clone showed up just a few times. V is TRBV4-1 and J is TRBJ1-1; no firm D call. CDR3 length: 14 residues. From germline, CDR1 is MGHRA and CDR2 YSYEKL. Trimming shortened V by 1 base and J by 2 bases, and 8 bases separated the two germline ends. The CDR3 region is CASSQVGHNTEAFF. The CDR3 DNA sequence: TGCGCCAGCAGCCAAGTGGGTCACAACACTGAAGCTTTCTTT.

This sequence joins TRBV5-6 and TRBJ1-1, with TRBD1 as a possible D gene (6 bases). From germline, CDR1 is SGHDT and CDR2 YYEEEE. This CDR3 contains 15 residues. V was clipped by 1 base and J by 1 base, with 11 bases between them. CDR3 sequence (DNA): TGTGCCAGCAGCTTGCGCGGCAGGGGGAACACTGAAGCTTTCTTT. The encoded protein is CASSLRGRGNTEAFF.

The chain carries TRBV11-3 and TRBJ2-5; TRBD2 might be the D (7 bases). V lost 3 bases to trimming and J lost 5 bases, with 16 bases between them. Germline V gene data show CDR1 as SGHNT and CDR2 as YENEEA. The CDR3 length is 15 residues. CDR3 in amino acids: CASSFTRGGRETQYF. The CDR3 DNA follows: TGTGCCAGCAGCTTCACGAGGGGGGGCCGGGAGACCCAGTACTTC.

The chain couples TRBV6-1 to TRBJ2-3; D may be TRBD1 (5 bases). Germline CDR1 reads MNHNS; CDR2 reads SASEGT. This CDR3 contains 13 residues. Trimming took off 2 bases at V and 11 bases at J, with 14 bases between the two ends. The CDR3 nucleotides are TGTGCCAGCAGTGAATTTGGGGCTCCCAAGCAGTATTTT. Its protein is CASSEFGAPKQYF.

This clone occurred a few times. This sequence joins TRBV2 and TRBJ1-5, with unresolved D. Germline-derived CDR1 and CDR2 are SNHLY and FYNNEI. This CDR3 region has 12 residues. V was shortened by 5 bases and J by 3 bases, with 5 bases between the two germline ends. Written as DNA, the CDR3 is TGTGCCAGCAGTCAGTACAATCAGCCCCAGCATTTT. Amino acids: CASSQYNQPQHF.